This T cell receptor beta chain was sequenced during a study of beta chain features in type 1 diabetes. Turning to this clone: Its antigen is not identified.

General study points: TCRB repertoires of naive, central memory and Treg cells appeared more similar among patients than among healthy donors.

Expressed TCRB transcripts got sequenced, as all isolated RNA was reverse transcribed. Produced via immunoSEQ multiplex PCR; TCRdb's table is partial and in-frame only. The sample has 350,000 to 450,000 clones; approximately 13% are singletons. This CDR3 comprises 14 residues. V lost 5 bases, J lost 1 base, and 11 bases lay in between. Germline CDR1 MNHEY, CDR2 SMNVEV (reference sequence). This chain joins TRBV27 and TRBJ1-1, with a weak D call TRBD1 (5 bases). This clonotype originated in a man younger than 45 in good health. Material for sequencing was naive CD4+ T cells from blood. The CDR3 region is CASSTPGWNTEAFF. The CDR3 region has the DNA TGTGCCAGCAGTACGCCAGGGTGGAACACTGAAGCTTTCTTT.